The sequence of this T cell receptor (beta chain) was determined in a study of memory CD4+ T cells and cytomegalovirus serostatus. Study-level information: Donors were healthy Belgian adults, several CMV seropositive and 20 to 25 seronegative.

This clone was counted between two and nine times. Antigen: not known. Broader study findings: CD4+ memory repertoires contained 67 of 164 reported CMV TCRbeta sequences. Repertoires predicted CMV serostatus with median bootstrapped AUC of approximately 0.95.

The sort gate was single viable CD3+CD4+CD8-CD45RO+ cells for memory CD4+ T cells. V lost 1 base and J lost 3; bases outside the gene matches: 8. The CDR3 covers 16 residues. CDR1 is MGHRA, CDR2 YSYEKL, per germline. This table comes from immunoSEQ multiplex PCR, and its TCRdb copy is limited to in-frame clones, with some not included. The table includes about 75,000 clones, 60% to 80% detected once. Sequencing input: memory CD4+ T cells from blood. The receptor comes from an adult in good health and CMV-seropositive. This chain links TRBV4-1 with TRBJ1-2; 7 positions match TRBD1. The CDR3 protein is CASSQVRQGVDYGYTF. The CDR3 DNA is TGCGCCAGCAGCCAAGTACGACAGGGTGTAGACTATGGCTACACCTTC.